This T cell receptor (beta chain) emerged from a study of blood T cell repertoires in COVID-19. On the study more broadly: Acute and convalescent COVID-19 specimens originated in the United States, Italy and Spain. PBMCs, B-cell-depleted T cells, or T cells provided the cDNA or gDNA that made up the material.

This table comes from immunoSEQ multiplex PCR, and its TCRdb copy is limited to in-frame clones, with some not included. The data contain 180,000 or so clones, roughly 79% of them seen just once; the ten biggest clones take up approximately 11%. V was clipped by 0 bases and J by 7 bases, with 7 bases between them. This CDR3 is 11 amino acids long. The germline gives CDR1 GTSNPN, CDR2 SVGIG (reference sequence). The chain couples TRBV30 to TRBJ2-7; D uncertain. This TCR was recovered from a middle-aged woman with COVID-19, enrolled during active disease. The sample was peripheral blood. CDR3 loop: CAWSVAREQYF. The CDR3 coding sequence is TGTGCCTGGAGTGTTGCTCGGGAGCAGTACTTC.